These T cell receptor beta chains were read from a single sample in a study of graft-versus-host responses after intestinal transplantation. The repertoire was sequenced with immunoSEQ multiplex PCR; TCRdb's copy has only in-frame clones and lacks some. The table shows more than 20,000 clones, with 92% occurring only once. Sequenced material: PBMCs, taken about 260 days after intestinal transplant. Receptor source: a human patient who received an intestinal transplant, so some T cells may come from the graft donor. CDR3s include the opening cysteine and the closing phenylalanine or tryptophan. D genes are given only for firm matches. Clone size is shown for a subset of rows, as once, few, many or a class of expanded clone.

>TRBD2|TRBV15|NA|TRBJ2-1
TGTGCCACCAGCATGGTACGGGAGGGCCGCAATGAGCAGTTCTTC
CATSMVREGRNEQFF
>NA|TRBV30|NA|TRBJ2-1
TGTGCCTGGGGTCCGTTGGACAATGAGCAGTTCTTC
CAWGPLDNEQFF
>NA|TRBV7-9|NA|TRBJ1-3
TGTGCCAGCTTCGGCGGAAACACCATATATTTT
CASFGGNTIYF
>TRBD1|TRBV5-1|NA|TRBJ2-7
TGCGCCAGCAGCGGACGACAGGGAGCCCGGGAGCAGTACTTC
CASSGRQGAREQYF
>NA|TRBV6-5|NA|TRBJ1-4
TGTGCCAGCACCCCGGTTACTAATGAAAAACTGTTTTTT
CASTPVTNEKLFF
>NA|TRBV18|NA|TRBJ2-5
TGTGCCAGCTCACCTAGCCCCCAAGAGACCCAGTACTTC
CASSPSPQETQYF
>NA|TRBV7-6|few|TRBJ1-5
TGTGCCAGCAGCTTAGGGGGGCATCAGCCCCAGCATTTT
CASSLGGHQPQHF
>TRBD1|TRBV15|few|TRBJ2-1
TGTGCCACCAGCACCCATAGGACAGGACAGGAGCAGTTCTTC
CATSTHRTGQEQFF
>NA|TRBV30|NA|TRBJ2-5
TGTGCCTGGACCCACTCTAGGGGCGGGAAAAAAAAAGAGACCCAGTACTTC
CAWTHSRGGKKKETQYF
>NA|TRBV6-5|NA|TRBJ1-2
TGTGCCAGCACCAAAAGCCGAGGGCCGGACTATGGCTACACCTTC
CASTKSRGPDYGYTF
>TRBD1|TRBV5-5|NA|TRBJ2-7
TGTGCCAGCATCCCTCCGGACAGGGGTTCCTACGAGCAGTACTTC
CASIPPDRGSYEQYF
>NA|TRBV5-1|NA|TRBJ1-2
TGCGCCAGCAGCCAGGGGAGACAAGTCCTTACTAACTATGGCTACACCTTC
CASSQGRQVLTNYGYTF
>NA|TRBV28|few|TRBJ2-7
TGTGCCAGCAGCAACCTCTACGAGCAGTACTTC
CASSNLYEQYF
>NA|TRBV6-6|NA|TRBJ2-5
TGTGCCAGCAGCTCAATCGGGGGTTCGGAGACCCAGTACTTC
CASSSIGGSETQYF
>NA|TRBV28|NA|TRBJ2-7
TGTGCCAGCAGTTTGGCGGGAAACTTCTACGAGCAGTACTTC
CASSLAGNFYEQYF
>TRBD2|TRBV27|NA|TRBJ2-3
TGTGCCAGCAGTCCCCCGGGGGGAGATACGCAGTATTTT
CASSPPGGDTQYF
>TRBD1|TRBV6-1|NA|TRBJ2-7
TGTGCCAGCAGTGAATTAGGGACAGGGGGCTACGAGCAGTACTTC
CASSELGTGGYEQYF
>NA|TRBV7-9|once|TRBJ1-1
TGTGCCAGCAGTCTTAAACGCATGCAGGGGAACACTGAAGCTTTCTTT
CASSLKRMQGNTEAFF
>TRBD2|TRBV5-3|NA|TRBJ2-1
TGTGCCAGAAGCTTGCTACAGGGACTAGTCAATGAGCAGTTCTTC
CARSLLQGLVNEQFF
>NA|TRBV27|NA|TRBJ2-7
TGTGCCAGCAGTCCATCCGGGACCTACGAGCAGTACTTC
CASSPSGTYEQYF
>NA|TRBV4-1|NA|TRBJ2-1
TGCGCCAGCAGCCAAGAGGGGTGGGGACAAGGAGGCTTGAATGAGCAGTTCTTC
CASSQEGWGQGGLNEQFF
>NA|TRBV30|NA|TRBJ1-3
TGTGCCTGGAGTGTTAGCCGCAACAGGGTCTCAGGAAACACCATATATTTT
CAWSVSRNRVSGNTIYF
>NA|TRBV5-1|NA|TRBJ1-3
TGCGCCAGCAGCACGGGACGTCGCTCTGGAAACACCATATATTTT
CASSTGRRSGNTIYF
>TRBD2|TRBV6-1|NA|TRBJ2-7
TGTGCCAGCAGTGAGGGACTAGCGGGGCTGAACTACGAGCAGTACTTC
CASSEGLAGLNYEQYF
>TRBD2|TRBV19|NA|TRBJ2-3
TGTGCCAGTAGTATGCCCGACAGGACACCGGGACTAGCGGGCCGTTCTAGCACAGATACGCAGTATTTT
CASSMPDRTPGLAGRSSTDTQYF
>NA|TRBV5-5|few|TRBJ1-5
TGTGCCAGCAGCCGGGCAGGGGTACAGCCCCAGCATTTT
CASSRAGVQPQHF
>TRBD1|TRBV19|NA|TRBJ1-5
TGTGCCAGTAGTATCGGACAGGAGGGTCAGCCCCAGCATTTT
CASSIGQEGQPQHF
>NA|TRBV5-6|NA|TRBJ1-5
TGTGCCAGCAGCTTTGGATTTACTAGCAATCGGCCCCAGCATTTT
CASSFGFTSNRPQHF
>NA|TRBV13|NA|TRBJ2-1
TGTGCCAGCAGCTTAGACGAGGATCCCTACAATGAGCAGTTCTTC
CASSLDEDPYNEQFF
>NA|TRBV15|NA|TRBJ2-7
TGTGCCACCAGCAGAGATCGAGGGTGGACGAGCTCCTACGAGCAGTACTTC
CATSRDRGWTSSYEQYF
>TRBD2|TRBV5-1|NA|TRBJ2-7
TGCGCCAGCAGTTTATCTGTCCCGGGACTAGCGGGAGCCCACGAGCAGTACTTC
CASSLSVPGLAGAHEQYF
>NA|TRBV7-9|NA|TRBJ2-3
TGTGCCAGCAGCCACGTAGGTTCTAGCACAGATACGCAGTATTTT
CASSHVGSSTDTQYF
>NA|TRBV6-1|NA|TRBJ2-3
TGTGCCAGCAGTGAAGCGTCAACTAGCACAGATACGCAGTATTTT
CASSEASTSTDTQYF
>NA|TRBV12-1|NA|TRBJ2-5
TGTGCCAGCAGCCCATCCGCAACAGGGTGGGAGACCCAGTACTTC
CASSPSATGWETQYF
>NA|TRBV7-9|NA|TRBJ2-7
TGTGCCAGCGGATTACAGGACGAGCAGTACTTC
CASGLQDEQYF
>TRBD1|TRBV2|NA|TRBJ1-4
TGTGCCAGCAGTGAAAGTGGGACAGGAGGTGAAAAACTGTTTTTT
CASSESGTGGEKLFF
>NA|TRBV7-8|NA|TRBJ2-7
TGTGCCAGCAGCTTAGCGTCCAGGGGCGAGCAGTACTTC
CASSLASRGEQYF
>TRBD2|TRBV2|NA|TRBJ2-1
TGTGCCAGCAGTTTGGGACTAGCGGGAGCGGGTGGGAATGAGCAGTTCTTC
CASSLGLAGAGGNEQFF
>TRBD2|TRBV29-1|NA|TRBJ2-5
TGCAGCGTCGGGACTAGCGAAAACCACTTC
CSVGTSENHF
>NA|TRBV4-2|NA|TRBJ2-5
TGTGCCAGCAGCCCCCCCCGGGGAACAATTGAGACCCAGTACTTC
CASSPPRGTIETQYF
>TRBD1|TRBV5-6|few|TRBJ2-7
TGTGCCAGCAGCTTAGGGGACAGGGCCTACGAGCAGTACTTC
CASSLGDRAYEQYF
>NA|TRBV14|NA|TRBJ2-3
TGTGCCAGCAGCCAAGCCATTAGACTGAAGAACACAGATACGCAGTATTTT
CASSQAIRLKNTDTQYF
>TRBD1|TRBV29-1|NA|TRBJ2-6
TGCAGCGTTGAAGATATACGGACAGGGGGCGCTGGGGCCAACGTCCTGACTTTC
CSVEDIRTGGAGANVLTF
>NA|TRBV2|NA|TRBJ1-1
TGTGCCAGCAGTGAAGGCGGCATCGACACTGAAGCTTTCTTT
CASSEGGIDTEAFF
>NA|TRBV2|few|TRBJ1-1
TGTGCCAGCACCTGGAGTCGGGGCTTGAACACTGAAGCTTTCTTT
CASTWSRGLNTEAFF
>NA|TRBV19|NA|TRBJ2-7
TGTGCCAGTAGTATGACTGCATACGAGCAGTACTTC
CASSMTAYEQYF